These 21 T cell receptor beta chains share one sample of origin, sequenced in a study of T cell responses to AZD1222 COVID-19 vaccine. Only in-frame clones appear in the TCRdb table, and some are missing; sequencing was by immunoSEQ multiplex PCR. The sample contains under 200,000 clones, roughly 87% of which appear only once. The sample here was peripheral blood, taken 28 days after the second AZD1222 dose. These receptors all stem from an adult who received the AZD1222 COVID-19 vaccine.

The genes are TRBV25-1 and TRBJ2-3; D remains ambiguous. The length of the CDR3 is 16 residues. Germline V lookup: CDR1 MGHDK, CDR2 SYGVNS. Trimming stripped 0 bases from V and 1 base from J, with 11 bases between. CDR3 amino acids: CASSEYRVAGTDTQYF. As DNA, the CDR3 is TGTGCCAGCAGTGAATATAGGGTAGCCGGCACAGATACGCAGTATTTT. The whole variable domain, filled in from reference TRBV25-1 and TRBJ2-3, reads EADIYQTPRYLVIGTGKKITLECSQTMGHDKMYWYQQDPGMELHLIHYSYGVNSTEKGDLSSESTVSRIRTEHFPLTLESARPSHTSQYLCASSEYRVAGTDTQYFGPGTRLTVL.

The chain uses TRBV5-1 and TRBJ2-2; 7 positions agree with TRBD1. Germline trimming cut 5 bases from V and 6 bases from J; bases unmatched to any gene: 13. CDR3 length equals 16 residues. CDR1 and CDR2 (germline): SGHRS, YFSETQ. The CDR3 here is CASRIGDSQWSGELFF. CDR3 sequence (DNA): TGCGCCAGCAGGATAGGGGACAGCCAGTGGTCCGGGGAGCTGTTTTTT.

This clone appeared a single time. V is TRBV3-1 (or the pseudogene TRBV3-2) and J is TRBJ2-1, with a tentative D call TRBD1 (5 bases). Trimming stripped 3 bases from V and 15 bases from J, with 15 bases between. The V gene's germline CDR1 is LGHDT and CDR2 YNNKEL (reference sequence). The CDR3 runs to 12 residues. Here the CDR3 reads CASSHHQGSRFF. CDR3 coding DNA: TGTGCCAGCAGCCATCACCAGGGTTCTCGGTTCTTC.

This chain joins TRBV18 and TRBJ2-2; TRBD2 aligns across 9 bases. This CDR3 has 20 amino acids. The germline V gene has CDR1 KGHSH and CDR2 LQKENI. J gave up 1 base and V 6 bases, and 18 bases lay outside the gene matches. The CDR3 sequence: CASSREGSTSGNWNTGELFF. The DNA for the CDR3 is TGTGCCAGCTCCCGGGAGGGCTCGACTAGCGGAAACTGGAACACCGGGGAGCTGTTTTTT.

This clone was recorded once. The chain has TRBV19 and TRBJ1-2; no reliable D call. The CDR3 is 14 residues long. V lost 5 bases, J lost 8 bases, and 18 bases lay in between. In germline, CDR1 is LNHDA, CDR2 SQIVND (reference sequence). The CDR3 coding sequence is TGTGCCAGTAGTTCCCCCGGACTCCCCCTCGGCTACACCTTC. It is translated as CASSSPGLPLGYTF.

The chain has TRBV5-6 and TRBJ2-7, with TRBD1 as a possible D gene (6 bases). This CDR3 is 15 amino acids long. V shed 4 bases and J shed 7 bases, with 21 bases lying between them. The germline gives CDR1 SGHDT, CDR2 YYEEEE. CDR3 bases: TGTGCCAGCAGCGTTACCGGGACATGGACCGGTGAGCAGTACTTC. Translated, it gives CASSVTGTWTGEQYF.

In this sample, this clone turned up once. This chain joins TRBV6-1 and TRBJ1-5, with 8 bases identical to TRBD1. CDR1 and CDR2 from the germline V gene are MNHNS and SASEGT. J was trimmed by 6 bases and V by 0 bases; bases with no gene match: 7. This CDR3 is built from 16 residues. The CDR3, as DNA: TGTGCCAGCAGTGAAGCGGCAGGGGGCATAGGTCAGCCCCAGCATTTT. Translated: CASSEAAGGIGQPQHF.

In DNA, the CDR3 is TGCGCCAGCAGGAAGGGCCCCACTGAAGCTTTCTTT. This translates into CASRKGPTEAFF. J is TRBJ1-1 and V is TRBV5-1; D is uncertain. The germline CDR1 and CDR2 sequences are SGHRS and YFSETQ. The CDR3 length is 12 residues. V lost 5 bases to trimming and J lost 4 bases, with 9 bases between them.

The chain combines TRBV7-2 with TRBJ2-3, with 13 bases fitting TRBD2. The CDR3 contains 15 residues. V shed 1 base, J shed 8 bases, and the junction held 3 bases outside the gene matches. Germline V gene sequence: CDR1 SGHTA, CDR2 FQGNSA. The CDR3 spells CASSLGLAGGGTQYF. The CDR3 nucleotides read TGTGCCAGCAGCTTAGGACTAGCGGGGGGAGGTACGCAGTATTTT. Looking up the rest from reference TRBV7-2 and TRBJ2-3 gives the full variable domain: GAGVSQSPSNKVTEKGKDVELRCDPISGHTALYWYRQSLGQGLEFLIYFQGNSAPDKSGLPSDRFSAERTGGSVSTLTIQRTQQEDSAVYLCASSLGLAGGGTQYFGPGTRLTVL.

The CDR3, as DNA: TGCGCCAGCAGCCGAACTAGCGGGCTAGCCAAAAACATTCAGTACTTC. Protein product: CASSRTSGLAKNIQYF. The V gene is TRBV5-1, the J gene TRBJ2-4, with 9 bases lining up with TRBD2. The V gene's germline CDR1 is SGHRS and CDR2 YFSETQ. V shed 4 bases, J shed 0 bases, and the junction held 5 bases outside the gene matches. This CDR3 contains 16 residues.

The chain combines TRBV19 with TRBJ1-2; D ambiguous. V was cut by 1 base and J by 5 bases, with 11 bases left in between. Germline lookup yields CDR1 LNHDA and CDR2 SQIVND (reference sequence). This CDR3 spans 14 amino acids. The CDR3 spells CASSIGVGFYGYTF. Here the CDR3 DNA reads TGTGCCAGTAGTATAGGGGTTGGATTTTATGGCTACACCTTC.

This clone was seen just once. This chain joins TRBV5-1 and TRBJ1-4; no reliable D call. The CDR3 covers 17 residues. The germline V gene encodes CDR1 SGHRS and CDR2 YFSETQ. Trimming cost V 0 bases and J 0 bases, with 12 bases left between them. CDR3 in amino acids: CASSLGIRRATNEKLFF. DNA for the CDR3: TGCGCCAGCAGCTTGGGTATCCGGCGGGCAACTAATGAAAAACTGTTTTTT.

V is TRBV5-4 and J is TRBJ1-1; D may be TRBD1 (6 bases). The CDR3 sequence is 15 residues long. Germline V gene sequence: CDR1 SGHNT, CDR2 YYREEE (reference sequence). The V gene lost 0 bases and the J gene lost 0 bases, with 9 bases spanning the gap. The CDR3 reads CASSLAGTLNTEAFF. For the CDR3, the DNA is TGTGCCAGCAGCTTGGCCGGGACATTGAACACTGAAGCTTTCTTT.

V is TRBV18 and J is TRBJ2-1; unclear D gene. This CDR3 is 13 amino acids long. Per the germline V gene, CDR1 is KGHSH and CDR2 is LQKENI. The ends were cut back, 4 bases at V and 8 bases at J, with 12 bases in the middle. Here the CDR3 reads CASSQFEADEQFF. Written as DNA, the CDR3 is TGTGCCAGCTCACAATTCGAGGCGGATGAGCAGTTCTTC.

The rearrangement joins TRBV5-1 to TRBJ2-1; possibly TRBD2 for D (7 bases). V lost 1 base to trimming and J lost 7 bases, with 15 bases between them. This CDR3 contains 15 residues. CDR1 is SGHRS and CDR2 is YFSETQ in the germline V gene. CDR3 in DNA: TGCGCCAGCAGCTTGTTGGGGGGGCCTTTGAATGAGCAGTTCTTC. This gives the protein CASSLLGGPLNEQFF.

This chain links TRBV25-1 with TRBJ1-1; 7 bases are shared with TRBD1. The CDR3 sequence is 13 residues long. The V and J ends lost 6 bases and 4 bases, in that order; junction bases with no gene match: 5. Per germline, CDR1 MGHDK and CDR2 SYGVNS. The CDR3 bases are TGTGCCAGCAGACAGGGGTGGGGCACTGAAGCTTTCTTT. Translation: CASRQGWGTEAFF.

CDR3 nucleotides: TGTGCCAGCAGTTACGGTTGGAATTCACCCCTCCACTTT. Protein sequence: CASSYGWNSPLHF. The chain is built from TRBV6-5 and TRBJ1-6; D gene unclear. Germline V gives CDR1 MNHEY, CDR2 SVGAGI. CDR3 size: 13 residues. V was shortened by 2 bases and J by 7 bases, with 6 bases between the two germline ends.

J is TRBJ1-1 and V is TRBV15; TRBD1 matches at 8 bases. V dropped 8 bases and J dropped 1; count of bases not matched to a gene: 6. The CDR3 spans 14 residues. CDR1 and CDR2 from the germline V gene are LNHNV and YYDKDF (reference sequence). CDR3 protein: CATGPTGGNTEAFF. The CDR3 region has the DNA TGTGCCACCGGACCCACAGGGGGGAACACTGAAGCTTTCTTT.

This clone has only a few counts. This chain uses TRBV7-2 with TRBJ1-3; a possible D gene is TRBD1 (6 bases). This CDR3 region has 16 residues. The V end was cut by 5 bases, the J end by 0 bases, with 14 bases between. Germline V gives CDR1 SGHTA, CDR2 FQGNSA. CDR3 region: CASSPTGRRSGNTIYF. The CDR3 bases are TGTGCCAGCAGCCCAACAGGGCGTCGCTCTGGAAACACCATATATTTT.

The rearrangement links TRBV9 to TRBJ1-4; D is ambiguous. This CDR3 spans 15 amino acids. Germline V lookup: CDR1 SGDLS, CDR2 YYNGEE. V lost 4 bases to trimming and J lost 4 bases, with 14 bases between them. For the CDR3, the DNA is TGTGCCAGCAGCTTCGGCGGGCGGGGTAATGAAAAACTGTTTTTT. This encodes CASSFGGRGNEKLFF.

DNA of the CDR3: TGTGCCAGCAGCGATTTTGGGGGCAGTGGCTACACCTTC. Its translation is CASSDFGGSGYTF. The chain employs TRBV14 and TRBJ1-2, with D perhaps TRBD1 (6 bases). The CDR3 has 13 residues. CDR1 SGHDN and CDR2 FVKESK come from the germline V gene. Deletions cut 5 bases from V and 7 bases from J, with 14 bases between. The full variable domain, rest sourced from reference TRBV14 and TRBJ1-2, is EAGVTQFPSHSVIEKGQTVTLRCDPISGHDNLYWYRRVMGKEIKFLLHFVKESKQDESGMPNNRFLAERTGGTYSTLKVQPAELEDSGVYFCASSDFGGSGYTFGSGTRLTVV.